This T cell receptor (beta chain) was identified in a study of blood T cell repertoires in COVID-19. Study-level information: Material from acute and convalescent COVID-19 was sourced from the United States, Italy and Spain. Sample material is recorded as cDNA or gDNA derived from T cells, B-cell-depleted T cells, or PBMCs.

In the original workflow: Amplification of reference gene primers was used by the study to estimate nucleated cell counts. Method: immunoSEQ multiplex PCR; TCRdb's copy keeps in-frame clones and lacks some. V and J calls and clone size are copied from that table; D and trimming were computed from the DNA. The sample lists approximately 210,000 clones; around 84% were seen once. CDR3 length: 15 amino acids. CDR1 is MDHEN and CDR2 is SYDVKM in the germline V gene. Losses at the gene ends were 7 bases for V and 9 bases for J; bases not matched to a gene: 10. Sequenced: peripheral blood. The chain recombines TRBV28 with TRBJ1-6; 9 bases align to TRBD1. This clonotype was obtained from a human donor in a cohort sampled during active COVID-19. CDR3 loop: CASTLWGQGISPLHF. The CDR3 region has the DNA TGTGCCAGCACCCTCTGGGGACAGGGAATTTCACCCCTCCACTTT. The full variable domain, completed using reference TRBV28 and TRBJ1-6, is DVKVTQSSRYLVKRTGEKVFLECVQDMDHENMFWYRQDPGLGLRLIYFSYDVKMKEKGDIPEGYSVSREKKERFSLILESASTNQTSMYLCASTLWGQGISPLHFGNGTRLTVT.